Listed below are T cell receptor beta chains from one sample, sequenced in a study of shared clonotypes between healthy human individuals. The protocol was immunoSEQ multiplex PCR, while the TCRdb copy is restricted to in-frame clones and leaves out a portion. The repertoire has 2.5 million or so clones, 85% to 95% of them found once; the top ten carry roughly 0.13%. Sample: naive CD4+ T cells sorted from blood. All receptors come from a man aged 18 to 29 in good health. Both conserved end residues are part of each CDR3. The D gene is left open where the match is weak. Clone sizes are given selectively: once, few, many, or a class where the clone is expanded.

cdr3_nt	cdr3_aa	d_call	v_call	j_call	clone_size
TGTGCCAGTAGCATGGACAGGGTAGGGTACGAGCAGTACTTC	CASSMDRVGYEQYF	TRBD1	TRBV19	TRBJ2-7	NA
TGCGCCAGCAGCTTGGCCGATTCCACAGATACGCAGTATTTT	CASSLADSTDTQYF	NA	TRBV5-1	TRBJ2-3	NA
TGTGCCAGCAGCGTAGGTAGTAGCAATCAGCCCCAGCATTTT	CASSVGSSNQPQHF	NA	TRBV9	TRBJ1-5	once
TGTGCCTGGAGGGCTAGCGGGGGGGCCGGGGAGCTGTTTTTT	CAWRASGGAGELFF	TRBD2	TRBV30	TRBJ2-2	NA
TGCAGTGCTAGCTACAGCTACGAGCAGTACTTC	CSASYSYEQYF	NA	TRBV20-1	TRBJ2-7	NA
TGTGCCAGCAGCTTGGCCGGCACTTTTTCTAGTGCGGATACGCAGTATTTT	CASSLAGTFSSADTQYF	NA	TRBV5-4	TRBJ2-3	NA
TGTGCCATCGCCGAGGGCCGCCGTAATTCACCCCTCCACTTT	CAIAEGRRNSPLHF	NA	TRBV10-3	TRBJ1-6	NA
TGTGCCAGTAGTATTAGCGGGGGCGCGGGGATAAACATTCAGTACTTC	CASSISGGAGINIQYF	TRBD2	TRBV19	TRBJ2-4	NA
TGCGCCAGCAGCTTATTCGGGCCCTACGAGCAGTACTTC	CASSLFGPYEQYF	NA	TRBV5-1	TRBJ2-7	NA
TGCGCCAGCAGCTTGGCCCCAGGGGCCTACGAGCAGTACTTC	CASSLAPGAYEQYF	NA	TRBV5-1	TRBJ2-7	NA
TGTGCCAGCAGTTTCCAGGGAGGGTCCTACGAGCAGTACTTC	CASSFQGGSYEQYF	TRBD2	TRBV27	TRBJ2-7	NA
TGTGCCAGTAGTTTTTACAGTGGCTACACCTTC	CASSFYSGYTF	NA	TRBV19	TRBJ1-2	NA
TGTGCCAGCTCACCTTCAGGACTAGCGGAATTGGCCCAGTACTTC	CASSPSGLAELAQYF	TRBD2	TRBV18	TRBJ2-5	NA
TGTGCCAGCAGTAGGCCAGAGGGAAACACTGAAGCTTTCTTT	CASSRPEGNTEAFF	NA	TRBV6-5	TRBJ1-1	NA
TGTGCCAGCAGGCCTTCATTGGACGAAGCTTTCTTT	CASRPSLDEAFF	NA	TRBV28	TRBJ1-1	NA
TGTGCCATCAGTGAGTTGACGGGGGTAGATACGCAGTATTTT	CAISELTGVDTQYF	NA	TRBV10-3	TRBJ2-3	NA
TGTGCCAGCCAGAGCGTCACAGATACGCAGTATTTT	CASQSVTDTQYF	NA	TRBV7-9	TRBJ2-3	NA
TGCAGCGTTGGTAGGGGATCTGCATCAGGCGAGCAGTACTTC	CSVGRGSASGEQYF	NA	TRBV29-1	TRBJ2-7	NA
TGTGCCAGCAGCCAAGGGAGACTAGCGGGAGTTGAGACCCAGTACTTC	CASSQGRLAGVETQYF	TRBD2	TRBV14	TRBJ2-5	NA
TGTGCCAGCAGCGTAGCGATTAGCGGGGCTAGCACAGATACGCAGTATTTT	CASSVAISGASTDTQYF	TRBD2	TRBV9	TRBJ2-3	NA
TGTGCCAGCTCGCCTCCGGAGAGGTCTTCCGGCTACACCTTC	CASSPPERSSGYTF	NA	TRBV18	TRBJ1-2	NA
TGTGCCAGCAGCTTAGGAGCGGGGGGGAGGGAGCAGTACTTC	CASSLGAGGREQYF	TRBD2	TRBV7-6	TRBJ2-7	NA
TGTGCCAGCAGTGAAGCACGGACAGGGCCCAGGCGGAGCGGGGAGCTGTTTTTT	CASSEARTGPRRSGELFF	TRBD1	TRBV2	TRBJ2-2	once
TGTGCCAGCAGCTTGGACAGTTTTTCGAGCACTGAAGCTTTCTTT	CASSLDSFSSTEAFF	NA	TRBV5-6	TRBJ1-1	NA
TGTGCCAGCAGCTTCAGCCCGGTTGGTGGGACCGGGGAGCTGTTTTTT	CASSFSPVGGTGELFF	NA	TRBV7-9	TRBJ2-2	NA
TGCAGCGTCGGACAGGGGCGGCACCGCACAGATACGCAGTATTTT	CSVGQGRHRTDTQYF	TRBD1	TRBV29-1	TRBJ2-3	NA
TGTGCCAGCTCACCTGGACCTTTCAATCAGCCCCAGCATTTT	CASSPGPFNQPQHF	NA	TRBV18	TRBJ1-5	NA
TGTGCCAGCAGTGATAGCGGGAGGGGCCCGGGTGAGCAGTTCTTC	CASSDSGRGPGEQFF	TRBD2	TRBV25-1	TRBJ2-1	NA
TGTGCCAGCAAGGAGGCACACATGCAAACAGATACGCAGTATTTT	CASKEAHMQTDTQYF	NA	TRBV2	TRBJ2-3	NA